One sample yielded the 9 T cell receptor beta chains listed below, sequenced in a study of blood T cells in healthy people across ages. A J-beta primer mix and a sample-barcoded 5' primer were used in a second PCR of about 7 to 12 cycles. TCRdb redid the calling of the 5' RACE reads with MiXCR, one entry per CDR3 protein. The sample shows some 900,000 distinct CDR3 sequences, around 48% of them seen only once. Sequenced input: blood. The receptor set was obtained from a man aged 25-40 years in good health.

The J gene is TRBJ2-5, the V gene TRBV4-3, with a weak D call TRBD1 (5 bases). CDR1 is LGHNA and CDR2 is YSLEER in the germline V gene. The CDR3 runs to 15 residues. Trimming pared 0 bases from V and 5 bases from J, leaving 13 bases between. The DNA for the CDR3 is TGCGCCAGCAGCCAAGATTCAGGGCCGAGGGAGACCCAGTACTTC. Protein: CASSQDSGPRETQYF.

In DNA form, the CDR3 reads TGTGCCAGCAGTGTTCCCTACGAGCAGTACTTC. This gives the protein CASSVPYEQYF. This sequence joins TRBV2 and TRBJ2-7; D gene unclear. The CDR3 spans 11 residues. Trimming pared 4 bases from V and 2 bases from J, leaving 3 bases between. In germline, CDR1 is SNHLY, CDR2 FYNNEI.

This clonotype was counted a few times. The rearrangement links TRBV28 to TRBJ2-4, with D unresolved. This CDR3 has 11 amino acids. The germline gives CDR1 MDHEN, CDR2 SYDVKM. The V gene lost 3 bases and the J gene lost 13 bases, with 10 bases spanning the gap. The CDR3 loop reads CASSFANEQYF. Written as DNA, the CDR3 is TGTGCCAGCAGTTTTGCCAATGAGCAGTACTTC.

The chain employs TRBV29-1 and TRBJ2-2, with 8 bases lining up with TRBD2. Looked up from germline, CDR1 is SQVTM and CDR2 is ANQGSEA. V gave up 4 bases and J gave up 4 bases; unmatched junction bases: 8. This CDR3 is built from 15 residues. Here the CDR3 DNA reads TGCAGCGTTGGTCTATTAGCGGGGTTCACCGGGGAGCTGTTTTTT. Amino acids: CSVGLLAGFTGELFF.

This sequence joins TRBV7-2 and TRBJ1-5; D gene unclear. This CDR3 is 13 amino acids long. Between the trimmed V and J ends, which lost 4 bases and 3 bases, there was a span of 7 bases. Germline V gene sequence: CDR1 SGHTA, CDR2 FQGNSA. The CDR3 protein is CASSSRLNQPQHF. The CDR3 nucleotides are TGTGCCAGCAGCTCCCGGCTCAATCAGCCCCAGCATTTT.

The chain is built from TRBV7-8 and TRBJ1-2; a possible D gene is TRBD1 (5 bases). CDR1 is SGHVS and CDR2 is FQNEAQ in the germline V gene. V was shortened by 5 bases and J by 4 bases, with 11 bases between the two germline ends. The CDR3 sequence is 13 residues long. In nucleotides, the CDR3 is TGTGCCAGCAGCGCGATTACAGGCTATGGCTACACCTTC. This translates into CASSAITGYGYTF. Full variable domain (missing parts from reference TRBV7-8 and TRBJ1-2): GAGVSQSPRYKVAKRGQDVALRCDPISGHVSLFWYQQALGQGPEFLTYFQNEAQLDKSGLPSDRFFAERPEGSVSTLKIQRTQQEDSAVYLCASSAITGYGYTFGSGTRLTVV.

This clonotype appeared many times. The CDR3 nucleotides read TGCGCCAGCAGGGCGAGCGGGGGGTCCCTCTCCTACAATGAGCAGTTCTTC. It is translated as CASRASGGSLSYNEQFF. The chain recombines TRBV10-2 with TRBJ2-1; 9 positions agree with TRBD2. Germline CDR1 is WSHSY and CDR2 is SAAADI. CDR3 length: 17 residues. Trimming cost V 6 bases and J 0 bases; bases outside gene matches: 9.

V is TRBV27 and J is TRBJ2-3; 12 nucleotides line up with TRBD2. Per the germline V gene, CDR1 is MNHEY and CDR2 is SMNVEV (reference sequence). This CDR3 has 19 amino acids. Trimming took 5 bases from V and 0 from J; bases not matched to a gene: 12. The CDR3 protein is CASSPKGGLAGPSTDTQYF. CDR3 DNA: TGTGCCAGCAGTCCCAAGGGCGGACTAGCGGGACCTAGCACAGATACGCAGTATTTT.

The chain is built from TRBV9 and TRBJ2-2, with D perhaps TRBD2 (5 bases). The CDR3 has 15 amino acids. Germline V gene data show CDR1 as SGDLS and CDR2 as YYNGEE. The V gene lost 0 bases and the J gene lost 5 bases, with 11 bases spanning the gap. The CDR3, as DNA: TGTGCCAGCAGCGTAGTTGGCTGGGAGACCGGGGAGCTGTTTTTT. This encodes CASSVVGWETGELFF.